Listed here are 10 T cell receptor beta chains from one sample, sequenced in a study of blood T cell repertoires in COVID-19. Some clones are missing from TCRdb's copy, which holds only in-frame ones; the method was immunoSEQ multiplex PCR. Seen here are about 190,000 clones, roughly 84% observed once, and the top ten hold around 20%. Sequenced material: peripheral blood. The receptors come from a human donor in a cohort sampled during active COVID-19.

The chain combines TRBV7-3 with TRBJ1-5; D is possibly TRBD1 (5 bases). The V end lost 2 bases, the J end lost 7 bases, and 9 bases lay between the germline ends. The CDR3 is 13 residues long. CDR1 is SGHTA and CDR2 is FQGTGA in the germline V gene. This CDR3 reads CASSLRQGQPQHF. DNA of the CDR3: TGTGCCAGCAGCTTACGCCAGGGACAGCCCCAGCATTTT.

V gene TRBV15 combines with J gene TRBJ2-1; 7 bases line up with TRBD2. The CDR3 totals 14 residues. Per germline, CDR1 LNHNV and CDR2 YYDKDF (reference sequence). With 8 bases clipped from V and 1 base from J, the junction kept 5 bases outside the gene matches. The CDR3 sequence is CATQTSESYNEQFF. In nucleotides, the CDR3 is TGTGCCACCCAAACTAGCGAATCCTACAATGAGCAGTTCTTC.

The genes are TRBV27 and TRBJ2-7; 7 bases align to TRBD2. Unmatched junction bases numbered 8, after V lost 0 bases and J lost 3 bases. Per germline, CDR1 MNHEY and CDR2 SMNVEV (reference sequence). This CDR3 has 16 amino acids. CDR3 nucleotides: TGTGCCAGCAGTTTATCTCTCGGCGGGAGCTTCTACGAGCAGTACTTC. Translation gives CASSLSLGGSFYEQYF.

The V gene is TRBV18, the J gene TRBJ2-1; tentatively, D is TRBD2 (6 bases). Trimming removed 2 bases from V and 6 bases from J, with 14 bases in between. The CDR3 sequence is 15 residues long. The germline CDR1 and CDR2 sequences are KGHSH and LQKENI. CDR3 DNA sequence: TGTGCCAGCTCACCAGGCGGGACCCTGCCCAATGAGCAGTTCTTC. Its protein product is CASSPGGTLPNEQFF.

The chain combines TRBV7-9 with TRBJ1-4; TRBD1 is a possible D gene (5 bases). V shed 3 bases and J shed 6 bases, with 11 bases lying between them. This CDR3 comprises 14 residues. Germline-derived CDR1 and CDR2 are SEHNR and FQNEAQ (reference sequence). DNA of the CDR3: TGTGCCAGCAGCTTTTCAAGGGGCTATGAAAAACTGTTTTTT. Its protein is CASSFSRGYEKLFF. The full variable domain, rest sourced from reference TRBV7-9 and TRBJ1-4, is DTGVSQNPRHKITKRGQNVTFRCDPISEHNRLYWYRQTLGQGPEFLTYFQNEAQLEKSRLLSDRFSAERPKGSFSTLEIQRTEQGDSAMYLCASSFSRGYEKLFFGSGTQLSVL.

The J gene is TRBJ2-7, the V gene TRBV7-2; a possible D gene is TRBD2 (6 bases). With 7 bases removed from V and 2 bases from J, the gap between germline ends came to 15 bases. The CDR3 is made up of 14 amino acids. Germline V CDR1 and CDR2: SGHTA, FQGNSA. For the CDR3, the DNA is TGTGCCAGCACCCCGGGGGTGCTCACCTACGAGCAGTACTTC. As protein: CASTPGVLTYEQYF. The full variable domain, in which reference TRBV7-2 and TRBJ2-7 provide the parts outside the CDR3, is GAGVSQSPSNKVTEKGKDVELRCDPISGHTALYWYRQSLGQGLEFLIYFQGNSAPDKSGLPSDRFSAERTGGSVSTLTIQRTQQEDSAVYLCASTPGVLTYEQYFGPGTRLTVT.

This clone appeared a single time. The rearrangement uses TRBV27 and TRBJ2-5; D is undetermined. V was shortened by 5 bases and J by 3 bases, with 13 bases between the two germline ends. The CDR3 runs to 14 residues. The V gene's germline CDR1 is MNHEY and CDR2 SMNVEV (reference sequence). CDR3 DNA sequence: TGTGCCAGCAGTCCCCTCGCCGGTAAAGAGACCCAGTACTTC. Its protein is CASSPLAGKETQYF.

The chain carries TRBV7-6 and TRBJ1-4; D perhaps matches TRBD1 (5 bases). The germline CDR1 and CDR2 sequences are SGHVS and FNYEAQ. Deletions cut 3 bases from V and 0 bases from J, with 17 bases between. The CDR3 is 18 residues long. CDR3: CASSFRELGGATNEKLFF. The CDR3 DNA sequence: TGTGCCAGCAGCTTCCGGGAACTGGGGGGTGCAACTAATGAAAAACTGTTTTTT.

This clone came up a few times. The J gene is TRBJ1-1, the V gene TRBV11-2; D gene ambiguous. V shed 1 base and J shed 1 base, with 7 bases lying between them. This CDR3 comprises 14 residues. CDR1 and CDR2 (germline): SGHAT, FQNNGV. Here the CDR3 reads CASSLGSSNTEAFF. CDR3 DNA sequence: TGTGCCAGCAGCTTAGGGAGTTCGAACACTGAAGCTTTCTTT.

The rearrangement uses TRBV19 and TRBJ2-2, with D possibly matching TRBD2 (6 bases). Trimming left V 7 bases short and J 1 base short, with 10 bases between. The CDR3 sequence is 14 residues long. Germline values: CDR1 LNHDA, CDR2 SQIVND (reference sequence). The chain's CDR3 is CASKTAGNTGELFF. Written as DNA, the CDR3 is TGTGCCAGTAAGACAGCGGGGAACACCGGGGAGCTGTTTTTT.